This entry is about one T cell receptor (beta chain). The data were obtained in a study of shared clonotypes between healthy human individuals. Method: immunoSEQ multiplex PCR; TCRdb's copy keeps in-frame clones and lacks some. Among 1.5 million to 2.5 million clones, approximately 94% were seen once, and the ten largest hold around 1%. V was pared by 2 bases and J by 7 bases, with 7 bases of the junction left unmatched. The CDR3 contains 16 residues. The V gene's germline CDR1 is SEHNR and CDR2 FQNEAQ (reference sequence). Naivety among CD8 cells was defined by CD45RO negativity and positive CCR7 selection, thereby excluding terminally differentiated effector memory CD45RA+ cells.

Sequenced material: naive CD8+ T cells sorted from blood. This TCR was recovered from a man between 18 and 35 years old in good health. V gene TRBV7-9 combines with J gene TRBJ2-5; 13 bases are shared with TRBD2. CDR3 in DNA: TGTGCCAGCAGCTTAAATCCAGGACTAGCGGGAGTGACCCAGTACTTC. This encodes CASSLNPGLAGVTQYF. Based on the CDR3 plus reference TRBV7-9 and TRBJ2-5, the full variable domain is DTGVSQNPRHKITKRGQNVTFRCDPISEHNRLYWYRQTLGQGPEFLTYFQNEAQLEKSRLLSDRFSAERPKGSFSTLEIQRTEQGDSAMYLCASSLNPGLAGVTQYFGPGTRLLVL.